The subject of this entry is one TCR beta chain. How the authors handled the data: Estimation of nucleated cell counts was performed using reference gene primer amplification. The repertoire was sequenced with immunoSEQ multiplex PCR; TCRdb's copy has only in-frame clones and lacks some. V and J calls and clone size are as listed in that table; D and trimming were resolved from the DNA. The repertoire includes around 100,000 clones, about 90% of them detected once, and 7% to 9.5% sits in the top ten. These data belong to a study of blood T cell repertoires in COVID-19. Background on the study: Some COVID-19 samples were acute and others convalescent; all came from the United States, Italy and Spain. PBMCs, B-cell-depleted T cells, or T cells were the source of the cDNA or gDNA that made up the material.

Deletions cut 3 bases from V and 5 bases from J, with 7 bases between. Per germline, CDR1 KGHSH and CDR2 LQKENI. This CDR3 spans 12 amino acids. The sequencing input was peripheral blood. This TCR derives from a man aged 30-40 years in a cohort sampled during active COVID-19. The chain joins TRBV18 to TRBJ2-5; a weak D match, TRBD2 (5 bases). The CDR3, as DNA: TGTGCCAGCTCACCGTGGGAGGAGACCCAGTACTTC. This sequence encodes CASSPWEETQYF.